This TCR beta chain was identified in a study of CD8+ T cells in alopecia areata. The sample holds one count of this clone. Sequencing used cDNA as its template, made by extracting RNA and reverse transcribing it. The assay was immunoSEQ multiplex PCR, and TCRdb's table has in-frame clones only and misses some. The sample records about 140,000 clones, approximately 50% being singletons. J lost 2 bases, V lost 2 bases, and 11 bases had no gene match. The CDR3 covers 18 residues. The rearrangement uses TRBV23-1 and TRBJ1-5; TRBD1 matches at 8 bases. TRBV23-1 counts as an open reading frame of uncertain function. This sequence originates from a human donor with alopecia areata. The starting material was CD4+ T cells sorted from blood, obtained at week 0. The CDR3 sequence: CASSQGTGTYLCNQPQHF. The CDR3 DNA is TGCGCCAGCAGTCAAGGGACAGGAACCTATCTTTGCAATCAGCCCCAGCATTTT.